This T cell receptor beta chain was identified during a study of OX40 agonist ivuxolimab in advanced cancers. This table comes from immunoSEQ multiplex PCR, and its TCRdb copy is limited to in-frame clones, with some not included. The table shows about 40,000 clones, with about 85% occurring only once. Study-wide results and limits: On average, CD8+ T cells had more expanded clones than CD4+. Certain nonresponding patients likewise had low normalized T-cell clonal expansion.

Researchers took blood at baseline, on cycle 4 day 1, and on cycle 7 day 1. On this clone: As yet, its antigen is unknown.

V gave up 9 bases and J gave up 2 bases; unmatched junction bases: 17. This CDR3 comprises 17 residues. Germline CDR1 SNHLY, CDR2 FYNNEI. Sequencing used CD4+ or CD8+ T cells sorted from blood, obtained in a trial of the OX40 agonist ivuxolimab. The TCR originated in an adult with an advanced solid tumor such as melanoma, head and neck, liver or kidney cancer. The V and J genes are TRBV2 and TRBJ2-7, with 9 bases identical to TRBD2. The CDR3 DNA reads TGTGCCAGTTCAGCCCTTTTTCTAGCGGGGATCACCTACGAGCAGTACTTC. The encoded protein is CASSALFLAGITYEQYF.